The 2 T cell receptor beta chains reported below all come from one sample, sequenced in a study of long-term antiretroviral therapy in people with HIV. At survey level, the immunoSEQ assay was run in its v3.0 version. The data were produced by immunoSEQ multiplex PCR, yet TCRdb's version contains in-frame clones alone and is incomplete. The sample includes 20,000 to 25,000 clones, around 82% of them seen just once. Sample: unsorted PBMCs, taken 1.5 years after starting antiretroviral therapy. These receptors were collected from a man aged 25 to 40 with HIV.

The chain carries TRBV28 and TRBJ1-2; D call uncertain. The CDR3 runs to 13 residues. V was cut by 3 bases and J by 6 bases, with 11 bases left in between. CDR1 is MDHEN, CDR2 SYDVKM, per germline. CDR3 protein: CASSLGAGDGYTF. CDR3 bases: TGTGCCAGCAGTTTGGGAGCAGGTGATGGCTACACCTTC.

The gene calls are TRBV10-1 and TRBJ2-5; the D is unclear. Germline values: CDR1 WNHNN, CDR2 SYGVQD (reference sequence). The germline V and J ends were trimmed by 4 bases and 4 bases, with 4 bases remaining between them. The CDR3 totals 11 residues. In DNA form, the CDR3 reads TGCGCCAGCAGTGGAGGAGAGACCCAGTACTTC. Amino acids: CASSGGETQYF.